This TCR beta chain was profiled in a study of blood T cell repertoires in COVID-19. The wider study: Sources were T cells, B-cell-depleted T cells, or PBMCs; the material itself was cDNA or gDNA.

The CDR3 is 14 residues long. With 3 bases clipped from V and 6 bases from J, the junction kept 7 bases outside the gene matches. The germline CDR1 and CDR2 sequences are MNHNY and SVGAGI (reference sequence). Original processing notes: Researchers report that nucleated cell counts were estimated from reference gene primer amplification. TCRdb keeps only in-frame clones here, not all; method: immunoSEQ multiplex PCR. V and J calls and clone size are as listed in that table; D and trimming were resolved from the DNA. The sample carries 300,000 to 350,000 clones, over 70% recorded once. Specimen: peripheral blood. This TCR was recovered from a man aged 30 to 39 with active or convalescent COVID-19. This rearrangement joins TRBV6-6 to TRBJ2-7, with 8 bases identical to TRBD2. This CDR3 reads CASSYRREVVEQYF. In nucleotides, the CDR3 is TGTGCCAGCAGTTATCGGCGGGAGGTGGTCGAGCAGTACTTC.